This TCR beta chain was obtained from a study of shared clonotypes between healthy human individuals. Study overall: There were three CD4 naive, three CD4 memory, two CD8 naive and one CD8 memory plates per donor. Study-level findings and limits: The low donor count limited represented genetic and exposure-history diversity.

V lost 4 bases and J lost 4, with 10 bases in between. CDR3 length: 12 amino acids. Germline CDR1 SQVTM, CDR2 ANQGSEA. Sequencing was performed with immunoSEQ multiplex PCR; in TCRdb, only in-frame clones are kept and a portion is missing. The sample yields 600,000 to 800,000 clones, 55% to 80% seen once. With regard to this clone: The antigen is unknown.

Sequenced input: memory CD4+ T cells sorted from blood. Subset defined: CD45RA-negative fraction. This clonotype was sampled from a woman aged 25 to 39 in good health. The chain carries TRBV29-1 and TRBJ2-5; D call uncertain. CDR3 sequence: CSVVVGSETQYF. CDR3 nucleotide sequence: TGCAGCGTTGTAGTAGGGTCAGAGACCCAGTACTTC.